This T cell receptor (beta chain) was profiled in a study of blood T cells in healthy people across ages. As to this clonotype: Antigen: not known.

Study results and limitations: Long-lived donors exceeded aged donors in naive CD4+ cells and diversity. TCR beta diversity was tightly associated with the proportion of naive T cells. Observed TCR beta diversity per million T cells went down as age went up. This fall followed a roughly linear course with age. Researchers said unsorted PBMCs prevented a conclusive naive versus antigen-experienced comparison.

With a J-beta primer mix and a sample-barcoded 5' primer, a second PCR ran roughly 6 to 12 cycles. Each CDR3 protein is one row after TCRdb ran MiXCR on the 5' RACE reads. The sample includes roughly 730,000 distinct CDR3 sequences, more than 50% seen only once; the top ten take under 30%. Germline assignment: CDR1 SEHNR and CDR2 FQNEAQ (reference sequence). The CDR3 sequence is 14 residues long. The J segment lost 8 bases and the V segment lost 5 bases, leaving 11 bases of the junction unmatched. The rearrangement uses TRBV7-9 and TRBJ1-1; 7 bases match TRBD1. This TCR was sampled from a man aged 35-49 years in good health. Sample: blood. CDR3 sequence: CASSATGRRPEAFF. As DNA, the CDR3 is TGTGCCAGCAGCGCGACAGGGCGTAGACCCGAAGCTTTCTTT. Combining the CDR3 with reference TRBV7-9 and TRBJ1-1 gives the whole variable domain DTGVSQNPRHKITKRGQNVTFRCDPISEHNRLYWYRQTLGQGPEFLTYFQNEAQLEKSRLLSDRFSAERPKGSFSTLEIQRTEQGDSAMYLCASSATGRRPEAFFGQGTRLTVV.